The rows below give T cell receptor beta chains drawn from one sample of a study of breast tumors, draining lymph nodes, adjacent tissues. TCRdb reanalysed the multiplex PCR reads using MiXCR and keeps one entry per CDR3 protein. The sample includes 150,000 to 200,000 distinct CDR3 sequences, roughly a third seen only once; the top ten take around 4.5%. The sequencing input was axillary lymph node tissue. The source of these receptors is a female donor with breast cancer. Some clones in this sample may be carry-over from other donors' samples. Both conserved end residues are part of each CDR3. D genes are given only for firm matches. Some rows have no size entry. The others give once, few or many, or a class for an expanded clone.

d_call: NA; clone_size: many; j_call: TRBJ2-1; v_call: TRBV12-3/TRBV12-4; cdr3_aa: CASSFSAGGNEQFF; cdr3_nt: TGTGCCAGCAGTTTCTCTGCGGGCGGCAATGAGCAGTTCTTC
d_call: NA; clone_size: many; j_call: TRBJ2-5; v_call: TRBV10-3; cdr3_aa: CAISVGGLETQYF; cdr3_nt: TGTGCCATCAGTGTGGGGGGCTTAGAGACCCAGTACTTC
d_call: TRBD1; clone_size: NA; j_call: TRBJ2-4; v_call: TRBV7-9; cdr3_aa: CASSRQGATSAKNIQYF; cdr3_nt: TGTGCCAGCAGCCGACAGGGGGCCACTTCGGCCAAAAACATTCAGTACTTC
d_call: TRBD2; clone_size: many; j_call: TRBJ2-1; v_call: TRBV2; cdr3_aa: CASFLAERSPYNEQFF; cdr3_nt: TGTGCCAGCTTTCTAGCGGAGAGGTCTCCCTACAATGAGCAGTTCTTC
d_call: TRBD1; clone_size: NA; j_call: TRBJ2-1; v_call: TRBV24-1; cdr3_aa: CATSDPVPGQGGDEQFF; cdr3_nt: TGTGCCACCAGTGATCCGGTGCCGGGACAGGGGGGCGATGAGCAGTTCTTC
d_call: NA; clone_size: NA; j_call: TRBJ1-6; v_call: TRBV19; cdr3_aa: CASSIVSGILNSPLHF; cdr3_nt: TGTGCCAGTAGTATAGTATCGGGGATACTGAATTCACCCCTCCACTTT
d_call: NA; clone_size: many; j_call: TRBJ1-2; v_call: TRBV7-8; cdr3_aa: CASSRQDGYTF; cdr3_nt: TGTGCCAGCAGCCGACAGGATGGCTACACCTTC
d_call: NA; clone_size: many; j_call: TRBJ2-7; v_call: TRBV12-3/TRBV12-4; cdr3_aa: CASSLAGITYEQYF; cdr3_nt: TGTGCCAGCAGTTTAGCTGGGATTACCTACGAGCAGTACTTC
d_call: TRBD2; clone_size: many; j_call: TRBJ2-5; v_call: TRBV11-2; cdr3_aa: CASSLSLAGGEETQYF; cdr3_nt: TGTGCCAGCAGCTTAAGTCTAGCGGGAGGAGAAGAGACCCAGTACTTC
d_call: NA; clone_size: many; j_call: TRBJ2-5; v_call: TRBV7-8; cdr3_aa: CASSENGHREETQYF; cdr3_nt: TGTGCCAGCAGCGAAAACGGACACCGCGAGGAGACCCAGTACTTC
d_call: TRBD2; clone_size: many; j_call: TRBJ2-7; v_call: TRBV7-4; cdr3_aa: CASSAGTSVPYEQYF; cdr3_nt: TGTGCCAGCAGCGCCGGGACTAGCGTGCCCTACGAGCAGTACTTC
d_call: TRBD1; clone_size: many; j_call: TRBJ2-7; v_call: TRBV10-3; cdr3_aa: CAIRTGGDEQYF; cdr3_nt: TGTGCCATCAGAACAGGGGGCGACGAGCAGTACTTC
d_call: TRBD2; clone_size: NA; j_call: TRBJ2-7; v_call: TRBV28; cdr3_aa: CASSLLSPVASGYEQYF; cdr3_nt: TGTGCCAGCAGTTTACTTAGCCCGGTAGCTAGCGGATACGAGCAGTACTTC